This TCR beta chain was captured by sequencing in a study of read filtering for tumor transcriptome and immune sequencing. Looking at the study overall: Per sample, TCR-region reads ranged about 4.05 to 10.27 million by IR-seq, roughly 80 to 1273 by RNA-seq.

CDR3 size: 11 residues. Deletions cut 3 bases from V and 7 bases from J, with 9 bases between. Germline CDR1 is GTSNPN and CDR2 is SVGIG (reference sequence). This library used approximately 390 ng RNA and molecular barcoded adaptors spanning alpha/delta and beta/gamma chains. Via MiXCR, TCRdb re-called the reads, giving one row per CDR3 protein. This sample carries 100,000 to 150,000 distinct CDR3 sequences, 10% to 15% of them seen once, and the ten largest clones take 11%. This clonotype has ten or more counts. The chain uses TRBV30 and TRBJ2-5; D is uncertain. Sequencing was carried out using a population of CD138-negative cells sorted from bone marrow. The clonotype was recovered from a donor at least 40 years old with multiple myeloma. The CDR3 spells CAWSQPPTQYF. CDR3 sequence (DNA): TGTGCCTGGAGCCAACCGCCGACCCAGTACTTC.